This TCR beta chain emerged from a study of human T cells and chemical hapten exposure. On the study more broadly: Diagnoses of alopecia areata, totalis or universalis occurred in mostly female patients. Study-level findings and limits: Versus controls, significantly more large CDR3 similarity clusters arose from expanded TCRs.

In the case of this clonotype: The antigen remains unidentified. One base away lies a much larger clone, so this may be a sequencing read error.

The time point was: patch test 3, about 24 weeks after DPC sensitization. Treatment specified: therapeutic diphenylcyclopropenone sensitization with weekly scalp DPC. Blood draws preceded each patch test application. Total RNA was isolated from unfractionated whole blood. This CDR3 contains 17 residues. The germline CDR1 and CDR2 sequences are SNHLY and FYNNEI. With 8 bases clipped from V and 5 bases from J, the junction kept 16 bases outside the gene matches. TCRdb itself ran the RACE reads through MiXCR, one entry per CDR3 protein. The sample shows about 82,000 distinct CDR3 sequences, 10% to 15% of them seen only once.

The sequence derives from a woman aged 45 to 65 with alopecia areata. Some clones in this sample may be carry-over from other donors' samples. Material: whole blood, obtained in connection with sensitization to the hapten diphenylcyclopropenone (DPC). V gene TRBV2 combines with J gene TRBJ2-5; TRBD2 matches at 11 bases. The CDR3 here is CASCWGTSGNFHETQYF. CDR3 bases: TGTGCCAGCTGCTGGGGGACTAGCGGCAACTTCCATGAGACCCAGTACTTC.